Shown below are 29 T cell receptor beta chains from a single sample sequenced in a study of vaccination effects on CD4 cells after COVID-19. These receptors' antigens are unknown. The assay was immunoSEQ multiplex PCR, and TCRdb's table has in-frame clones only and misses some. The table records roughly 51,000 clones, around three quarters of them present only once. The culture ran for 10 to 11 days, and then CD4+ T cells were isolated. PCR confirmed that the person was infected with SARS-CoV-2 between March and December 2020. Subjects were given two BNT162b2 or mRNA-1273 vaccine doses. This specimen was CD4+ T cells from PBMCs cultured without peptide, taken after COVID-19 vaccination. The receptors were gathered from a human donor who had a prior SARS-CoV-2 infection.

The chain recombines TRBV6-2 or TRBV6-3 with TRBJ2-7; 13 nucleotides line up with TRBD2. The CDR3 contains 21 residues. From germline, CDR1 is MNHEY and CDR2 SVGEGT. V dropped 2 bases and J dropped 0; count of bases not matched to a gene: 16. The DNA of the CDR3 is TGTGCCAGCAGTTACGAGAGGACCGAAGGGGGACTAGCGGGGAGCTCCTACGAGCAGTACTTC. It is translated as CASSYERTEGGLAGSSYEQYF.

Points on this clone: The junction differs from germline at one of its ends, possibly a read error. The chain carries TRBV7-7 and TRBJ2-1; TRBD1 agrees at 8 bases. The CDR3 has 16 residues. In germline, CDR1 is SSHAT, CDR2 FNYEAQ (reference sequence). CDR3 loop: CASSKGWQGAYNEQFF. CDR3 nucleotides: TGTGCTAGCAGCAAGGGGTGGCAGGGGGCATACAATGAGCAGTTCTTC.

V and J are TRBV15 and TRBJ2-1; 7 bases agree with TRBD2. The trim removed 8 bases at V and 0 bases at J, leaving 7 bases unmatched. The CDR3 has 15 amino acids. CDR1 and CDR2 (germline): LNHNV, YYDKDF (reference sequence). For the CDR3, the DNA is TGTGCCACCCAGCGGGACTACCTCTCCTACAATGAGCAGTTCTTC. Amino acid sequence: CATQRDYLSYNEQFF.

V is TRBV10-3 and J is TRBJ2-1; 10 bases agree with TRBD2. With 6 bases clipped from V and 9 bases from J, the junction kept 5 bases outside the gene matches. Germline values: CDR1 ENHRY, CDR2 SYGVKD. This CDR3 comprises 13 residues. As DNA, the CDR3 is TGTGCCATCAGGCCTAGCGGGAGTGGTGAGCAGTTCTTC. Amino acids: CAIRPSGSGEQFF.

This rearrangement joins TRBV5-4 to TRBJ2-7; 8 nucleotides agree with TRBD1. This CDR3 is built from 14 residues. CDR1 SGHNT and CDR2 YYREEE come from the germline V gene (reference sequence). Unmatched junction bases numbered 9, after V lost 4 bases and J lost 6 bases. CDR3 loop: CASSAAQGGPEQYF. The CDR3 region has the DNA TGTGCCAGCAGCGCCGCACAGGGGGGCCCCGAGCAGTACTTC.

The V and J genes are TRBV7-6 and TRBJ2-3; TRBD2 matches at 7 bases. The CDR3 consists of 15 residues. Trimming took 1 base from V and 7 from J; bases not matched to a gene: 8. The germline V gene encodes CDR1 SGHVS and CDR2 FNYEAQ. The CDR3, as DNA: TGTGCCAGCAGCTTAGATGTTGGCGGGAGTCATACGCAGTATTTT. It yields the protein CASSLDVGGSHTQYF.

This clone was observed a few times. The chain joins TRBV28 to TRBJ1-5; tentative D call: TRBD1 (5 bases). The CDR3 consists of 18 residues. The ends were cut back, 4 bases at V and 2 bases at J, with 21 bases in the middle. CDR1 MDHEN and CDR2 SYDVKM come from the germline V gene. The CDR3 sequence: CASSSPSGYRSGNQPQHF. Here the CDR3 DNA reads TGTGCCAGCAGTTCGCCATCAGGATACAGGTCCGGCAATCAGCCCCAGCATTTT.

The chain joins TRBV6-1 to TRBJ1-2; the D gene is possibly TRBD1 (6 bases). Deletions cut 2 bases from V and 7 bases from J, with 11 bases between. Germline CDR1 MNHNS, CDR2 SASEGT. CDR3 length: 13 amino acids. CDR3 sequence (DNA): TGTGCCAGCAGTGAACAGGGGCTTGTTGGCTACACCTTC. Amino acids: CASSEQGLVGYTF.

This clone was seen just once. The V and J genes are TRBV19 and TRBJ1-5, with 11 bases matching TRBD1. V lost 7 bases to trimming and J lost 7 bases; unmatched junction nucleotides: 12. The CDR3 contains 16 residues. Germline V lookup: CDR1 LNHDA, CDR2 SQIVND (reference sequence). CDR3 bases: TGTGCCAGTAACTCTCTCCCGGGACAGGGGGGCCAGCCCCAGCATTTT. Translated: CASNSLPGQGGQPQHF.

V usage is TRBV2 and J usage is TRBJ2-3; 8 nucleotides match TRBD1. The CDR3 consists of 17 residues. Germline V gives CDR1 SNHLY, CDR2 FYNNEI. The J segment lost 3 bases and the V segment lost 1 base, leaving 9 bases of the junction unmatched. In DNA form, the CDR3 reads TGTGCCAGCAGTGAAGATGGCCCAGGGGGCTTAACAGATACGCAGTATTTT. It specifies CASSEDGPGGLTDTQYF.

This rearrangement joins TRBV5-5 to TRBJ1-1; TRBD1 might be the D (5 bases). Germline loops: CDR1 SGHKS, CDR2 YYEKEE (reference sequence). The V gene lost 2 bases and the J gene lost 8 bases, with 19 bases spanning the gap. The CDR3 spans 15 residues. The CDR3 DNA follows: TGTGCCAGCAGCTTCCAGGAGAGACTCTGGGGGGAAGCTTTCTTT. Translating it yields CASSFQERLWGEAFF.

This CDR3 reads CASSLGGVNTEAFF. Written as DNA, the CDR3 is TGCGCCAGCAGCTTGGGGGGGGTGAACACTGAAGCTTTCTTT. The gene calls are TRBV5-1 and TRBJ1-1, with D perhaps matching TRBD1 (5 bases). Trimming left V 0 bases short and J 0 bases short, with 6 bases between. CDR1 is SGHRS, CDR2 YFSETQ, per germline. The CDR3 has 14 residues.

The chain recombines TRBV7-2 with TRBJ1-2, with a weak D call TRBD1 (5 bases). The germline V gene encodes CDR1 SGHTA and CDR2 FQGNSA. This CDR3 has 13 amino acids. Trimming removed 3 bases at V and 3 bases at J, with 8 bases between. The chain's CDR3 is CASSFGADYGYTF. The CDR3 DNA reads TGTGCCAGCAGCTTTGGGGCAGACTATGGCTACACCTTC.

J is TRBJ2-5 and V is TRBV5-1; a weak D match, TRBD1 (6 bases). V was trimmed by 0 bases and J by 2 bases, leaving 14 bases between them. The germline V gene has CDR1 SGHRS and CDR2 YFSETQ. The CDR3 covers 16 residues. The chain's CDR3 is CASSLGGTGSQETQYF. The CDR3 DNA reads TGCGCCAGCAGCTTGGGGGGCACAGGGAGTCAAGAGACCCAGTACTTC.

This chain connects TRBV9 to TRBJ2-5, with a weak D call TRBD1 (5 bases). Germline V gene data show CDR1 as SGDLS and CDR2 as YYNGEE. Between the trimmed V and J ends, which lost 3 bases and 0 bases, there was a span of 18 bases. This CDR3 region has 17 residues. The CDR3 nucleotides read TGTGCCAGCAGCGCCCATGGGGCTACGACGTACCAAGAGACCCAGTACTTC. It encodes CASSAHGATTYQETQYF.

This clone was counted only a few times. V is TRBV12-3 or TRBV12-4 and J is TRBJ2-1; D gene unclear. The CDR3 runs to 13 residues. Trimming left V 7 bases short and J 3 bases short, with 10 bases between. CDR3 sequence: CASNTRVYNEQFF. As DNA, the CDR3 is TGTGCCAGCAATACGAGAGTCTACAATGAGCAGTTCTTC.

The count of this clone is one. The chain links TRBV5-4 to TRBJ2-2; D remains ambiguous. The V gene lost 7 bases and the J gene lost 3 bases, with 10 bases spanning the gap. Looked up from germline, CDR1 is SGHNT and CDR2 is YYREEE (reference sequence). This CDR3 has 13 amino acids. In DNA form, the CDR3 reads TGTGCCAGCGGTACGACCTACACCGGGGAGCTGTTTTTT. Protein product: CASGTTYTGELFF. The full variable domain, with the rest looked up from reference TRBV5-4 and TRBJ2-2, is ETGVTQSPTHLIKTRGQQVTLRCSSQSGHNTVSWYQQALGQGPQFIFQYYREEENGRGNFPPRFSGLQFPNYSSELNVNALELDDSALYLCASGTTYTGELFFGEGSRLTVL.

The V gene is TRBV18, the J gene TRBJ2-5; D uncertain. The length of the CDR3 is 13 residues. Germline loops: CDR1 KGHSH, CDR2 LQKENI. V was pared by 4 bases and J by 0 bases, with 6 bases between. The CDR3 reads CASSLNYQETQYF. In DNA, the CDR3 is TGTGCCAGCTCACTAAACTACCAAGAGACCCAGTACTTC.

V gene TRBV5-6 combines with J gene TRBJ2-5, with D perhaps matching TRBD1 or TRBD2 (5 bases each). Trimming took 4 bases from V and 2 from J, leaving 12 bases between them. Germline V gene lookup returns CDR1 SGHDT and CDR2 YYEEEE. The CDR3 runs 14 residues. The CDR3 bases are TGTGCCAGCAGCACGGGACCGCTACAAGAGACCCAGTACTTC. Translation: CASSTGPLQETQYF. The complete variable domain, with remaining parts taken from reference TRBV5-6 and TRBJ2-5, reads DAGVTQSPTHLIKTRGQQVTLRCSPKSGHDTVSWYQQALGQGPQFIFQYYEEEERQRGNFPDRFSGHQFPNYSSELNVNALLLGDSALYLCASSTGPLQETQYFGPGTRLLVL.

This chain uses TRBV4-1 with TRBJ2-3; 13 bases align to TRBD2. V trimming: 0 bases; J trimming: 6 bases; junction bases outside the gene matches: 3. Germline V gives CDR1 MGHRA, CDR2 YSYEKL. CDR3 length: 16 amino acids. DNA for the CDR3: TGCGCCAGCAGCCAAGAACTAGCGGGAGGGCGGGATACGCAGTATTTT. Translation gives CASSQELAGGRDTQYF.

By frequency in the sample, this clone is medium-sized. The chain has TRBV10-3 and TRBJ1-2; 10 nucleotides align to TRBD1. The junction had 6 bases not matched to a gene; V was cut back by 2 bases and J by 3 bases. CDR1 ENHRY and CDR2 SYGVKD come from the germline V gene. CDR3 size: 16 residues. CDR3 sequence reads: CAISEGGDRGDYGYTF. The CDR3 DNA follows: TGTGCCATCAGTGAGGGAGGGGACAGGGGAGACTATGGCTACACCTTC.

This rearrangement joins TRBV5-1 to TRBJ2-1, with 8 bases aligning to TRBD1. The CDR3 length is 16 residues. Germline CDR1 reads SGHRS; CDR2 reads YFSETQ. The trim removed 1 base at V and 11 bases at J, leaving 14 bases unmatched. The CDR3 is CASSLRAGGSIDQQFF. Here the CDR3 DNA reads TGCGCCAGCAGCTTGAGGGCAGGGGGCTCTATAGACCAGCAGTTCTTC.

CDR3 residues: CAISESTGGDEQFF. Here the CDR3 DNA reads TGTGCCATCAGTGAGTCCACAGGGGGCGATGAGCAGTTCTTC. This sequence joins TRBV10-3 and TRBJ2-1; 9 nucleotides line up with TRBD1. CDR1 and CDR2 from the germline V gene are ENHRY and SYGVKD. The V and J ends lost 0 bases and 8 bases, in that order; junction bases with no gene match: 2. The CDR3 sequence is 14 residues long.

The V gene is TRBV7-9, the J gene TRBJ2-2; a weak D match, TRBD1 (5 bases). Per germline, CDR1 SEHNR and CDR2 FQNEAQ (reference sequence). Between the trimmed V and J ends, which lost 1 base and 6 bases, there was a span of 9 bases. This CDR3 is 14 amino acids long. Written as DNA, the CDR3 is TGTGCCAGCAGCTTAGGGCAGGGTGCCGGGGAGCTGTTTTTT. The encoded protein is CASSLGQGAGELFF.

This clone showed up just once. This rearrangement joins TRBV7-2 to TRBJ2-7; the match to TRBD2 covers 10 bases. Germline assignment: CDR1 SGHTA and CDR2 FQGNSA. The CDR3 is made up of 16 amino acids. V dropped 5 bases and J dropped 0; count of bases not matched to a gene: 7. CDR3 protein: CASSPLAGVYSYEQYF. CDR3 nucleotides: TGTGCCAGCAGCCCGCTAGCGGGAGTCTACTCCTACGAGCAGTACTTC.

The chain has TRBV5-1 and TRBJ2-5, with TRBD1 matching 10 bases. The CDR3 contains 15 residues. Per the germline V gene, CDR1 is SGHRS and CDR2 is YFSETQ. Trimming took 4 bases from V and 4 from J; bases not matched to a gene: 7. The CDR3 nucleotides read TGCGCCAGCAGCGCCCAGACAGGGGGCAGAGAGACCCAGTACTTC. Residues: CASSAQTGGRETQYF.

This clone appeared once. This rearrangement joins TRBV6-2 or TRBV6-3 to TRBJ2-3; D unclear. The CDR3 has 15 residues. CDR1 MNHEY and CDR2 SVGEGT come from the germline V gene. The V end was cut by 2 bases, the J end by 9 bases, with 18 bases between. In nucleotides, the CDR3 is TGTGCCAGCAGTTACGCGGCCCCCCCCGGCGAGACGCAGTATTTT. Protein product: CASSYAAPPGETQYF.

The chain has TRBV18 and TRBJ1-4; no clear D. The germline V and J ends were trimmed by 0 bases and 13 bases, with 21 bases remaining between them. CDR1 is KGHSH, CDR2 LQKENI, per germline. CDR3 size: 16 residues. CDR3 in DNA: TGTGCCAGCTCACCACCATCCAGCGGGCCCCGTGCGGGACTGTTTTTT. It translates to CASSPPSSGPRAGLFF.

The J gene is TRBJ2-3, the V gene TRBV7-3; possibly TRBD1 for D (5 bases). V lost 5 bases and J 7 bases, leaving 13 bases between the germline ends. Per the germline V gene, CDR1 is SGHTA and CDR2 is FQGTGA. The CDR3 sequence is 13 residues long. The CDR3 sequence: CASSPPGHYTQYF. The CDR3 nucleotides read TGTGCCAGCAGCCCCCCTGGACACTATACGCAGTATTTT.